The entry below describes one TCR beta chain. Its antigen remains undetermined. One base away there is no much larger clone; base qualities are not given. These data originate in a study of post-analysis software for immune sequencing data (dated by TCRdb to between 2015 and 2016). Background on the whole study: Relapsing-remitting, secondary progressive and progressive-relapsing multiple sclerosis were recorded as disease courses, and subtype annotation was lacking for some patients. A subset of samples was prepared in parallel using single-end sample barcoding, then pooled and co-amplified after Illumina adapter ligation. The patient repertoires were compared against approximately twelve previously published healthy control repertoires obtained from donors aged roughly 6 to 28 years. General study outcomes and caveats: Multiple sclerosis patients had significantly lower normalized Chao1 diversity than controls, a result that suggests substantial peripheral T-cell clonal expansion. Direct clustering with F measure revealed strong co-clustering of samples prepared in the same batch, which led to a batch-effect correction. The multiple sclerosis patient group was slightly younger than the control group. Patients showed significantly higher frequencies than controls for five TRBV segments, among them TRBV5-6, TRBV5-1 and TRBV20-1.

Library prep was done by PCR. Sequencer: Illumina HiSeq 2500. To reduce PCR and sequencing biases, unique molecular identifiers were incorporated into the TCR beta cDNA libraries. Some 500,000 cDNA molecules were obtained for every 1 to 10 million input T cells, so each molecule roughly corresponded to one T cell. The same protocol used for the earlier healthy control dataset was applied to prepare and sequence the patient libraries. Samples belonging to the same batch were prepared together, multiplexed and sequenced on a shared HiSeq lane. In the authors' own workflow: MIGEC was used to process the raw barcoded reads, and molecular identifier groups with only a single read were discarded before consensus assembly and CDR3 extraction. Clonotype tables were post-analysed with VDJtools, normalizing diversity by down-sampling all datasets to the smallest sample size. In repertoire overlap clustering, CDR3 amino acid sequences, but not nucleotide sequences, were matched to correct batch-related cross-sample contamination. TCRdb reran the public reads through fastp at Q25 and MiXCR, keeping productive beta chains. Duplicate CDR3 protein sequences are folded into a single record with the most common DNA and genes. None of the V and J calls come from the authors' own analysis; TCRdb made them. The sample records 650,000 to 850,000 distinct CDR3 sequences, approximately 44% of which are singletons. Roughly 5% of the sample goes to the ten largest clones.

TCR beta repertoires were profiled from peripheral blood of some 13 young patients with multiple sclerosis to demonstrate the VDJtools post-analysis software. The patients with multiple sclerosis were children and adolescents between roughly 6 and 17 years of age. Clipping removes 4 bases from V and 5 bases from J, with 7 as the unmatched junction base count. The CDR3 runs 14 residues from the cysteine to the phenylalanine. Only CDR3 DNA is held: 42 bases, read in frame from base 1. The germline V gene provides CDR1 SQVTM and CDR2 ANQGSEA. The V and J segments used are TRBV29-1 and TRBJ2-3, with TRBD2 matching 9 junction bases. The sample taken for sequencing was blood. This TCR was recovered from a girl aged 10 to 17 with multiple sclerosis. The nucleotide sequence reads TGCAGCGTTGGTAGCGGGAGAGGCATAGATACGCAGTATTTT. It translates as CSVGSGRGIDTQYF.